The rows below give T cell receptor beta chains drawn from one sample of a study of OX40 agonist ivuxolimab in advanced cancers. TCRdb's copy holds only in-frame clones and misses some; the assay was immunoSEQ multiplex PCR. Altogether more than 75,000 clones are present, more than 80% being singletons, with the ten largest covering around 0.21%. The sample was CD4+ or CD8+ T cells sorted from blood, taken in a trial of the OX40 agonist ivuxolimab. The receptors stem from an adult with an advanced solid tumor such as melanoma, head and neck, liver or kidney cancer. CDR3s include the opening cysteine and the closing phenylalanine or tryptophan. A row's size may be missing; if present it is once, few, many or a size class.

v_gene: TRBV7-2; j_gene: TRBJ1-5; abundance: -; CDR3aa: CASSPRTGGGQPQHF
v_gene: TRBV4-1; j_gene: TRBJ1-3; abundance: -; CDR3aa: CASSQAAGQSSGNTIYF
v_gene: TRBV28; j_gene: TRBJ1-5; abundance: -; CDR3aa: CASSSRKESNQPQHF
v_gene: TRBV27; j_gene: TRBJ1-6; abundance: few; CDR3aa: CASCAPEGTHNSPLHF
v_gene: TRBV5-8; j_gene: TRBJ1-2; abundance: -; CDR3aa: CASSLNRDSSIYGYTF
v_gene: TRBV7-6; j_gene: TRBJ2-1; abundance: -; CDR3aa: CASSSGSGAYNEQFF
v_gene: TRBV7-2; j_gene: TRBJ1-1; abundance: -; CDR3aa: CASTLGGFGAAFF
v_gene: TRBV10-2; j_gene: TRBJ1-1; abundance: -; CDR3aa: CASSTRTGNTEAFF
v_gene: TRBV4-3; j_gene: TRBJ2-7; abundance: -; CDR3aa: CASSLTGTGSYEQYF
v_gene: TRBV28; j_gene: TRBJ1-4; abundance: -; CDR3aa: CASSLSRGRLFF
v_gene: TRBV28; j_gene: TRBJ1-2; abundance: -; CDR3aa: CASKQQNNYGYTF
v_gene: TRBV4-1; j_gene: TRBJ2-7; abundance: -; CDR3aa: CASSLRDRDVDEQYF